One and the same sample provided the 22 T cell receptor beta chains below, sequenced in a study of Graves' ophthalmopathy and Graves' hyperthyroidism. The sequenced template was RNA, covering the TCR beta CDR3 region. An opening RT-PCR round employed HTBI primers and preceded a second-round multiplex PCR. TCRdb reprocessed the multiplex PCR reads with MiXCR, giving one entry per CDR3 protein. The sample holds around 1.1 million distinct CDR3 sequences, 35% to 45% seen once. The sequenced material came from peripheral blood or thyroid tissue (not recorded which). The origin of the receptors is an adult man with Graves' hyperthyroidism.

This clonotype was observed at least ten times. The chain joins TRBV2 to TRBJ2-2, with no clear D. The CDR3 contains 14 residues. Germline lookup yields CDR1 SNHLY and CDR2 FYNNEI. Between the trimmed V and J ends, which lost 4 bases and 2 bases, there was a span of 8 bases. DNA for the CDR3: TGTGCCAGCAGTGTATCCAGCAACACCGGGGAGCTGTTTTTT. Translation: CASSVSSNTGELFF.

This sequence joins TRBV5-4 and TRBJ1-1; D may be TRBD1 (6 bases). This CDR3 spans 16 amino acids. Looked up from germline, CDR1 is SGHNT and CDR2 is YYREEE (reference sequence). V gave up 1 base and J gave up 2 bases, with 15 bases separating them. CDR3 nucleotides: TGTGCCAGCAGCTTGTACAGGGAAATTCATAACACTGAAGCTTTCTTT. Amino acid sequence: CASSLYREIHNTEAFF.

This clonotype showed up many times. The V call is TRBV7-6, the J call TRBJ2-7, with TRBD2 identical over 10 bases. The CDR3 contains 16 residues. J lost 2 bases, V lost 1 base, and 5 bases had no gene match. Germline assignment: CDR1 SGHVS and CDR2 FNYEAQ. CDR3 protein: CASSLETSGAPYEQYF. For the CDR3, the DNA is TGTGCCAGCAGCTTAGAAACTAGCGGGGCGCCCTACGAGCAGTACTTC.

This chain connects TRBV9 to TRBJ1-5; D gene uncertain. V lost 1 base to trimming and J lost 11 bases, with 4 bases between them. Germline assignment: CDR1 SGDLS and CDR2 YYNGEE. The CDR3 runs to 10 residues. CDR3 nucleotide sequence: TGTGCCAGCAGCGTATCGTCCCAGCATTTT. The encoded protein is CASSVSSQHF. The whole variable domain, remainder taken from reference TRBV9 and TRBJ1-5, is DSGVTQTPKHLITATGQRVTLRCSPRSGDLSVYWYQQSLDQGLQFLIQYYNGEERAKGNILERFSAQQFPDLHSELNLSSLELGDSALYFCASSVSSQHFGDGTRLSIL.

This clonotype was observed at least ten times. In DNA, the CDR3 is TGCGCCAGCAGCTCCGGACTAGTAAGGGACGAGCAGTACTTC. Encoded protein: CASSSGLVRDEQYF. The chain is built from TRBV5-1 and TRBJ2-7; 7 bases are shared with TRBD2. Germline V lookup: CDR1 SGHRS, CDR2 YFSETQ. The CDR3 sequence is 14 residues long. V was pared by 3 bases and J by 5 bases, with 8 bases of the junction left unmatched.

In this sample, this clonotype turned up many times. This chain connects TRBV29-1 to TRBJ1-3; TRBD1 aligns across 7 bases. The CDR3 totals 13 residues. Germline lookup yields CDR1 SQVTM and CDR2 ANQGSEA. J gave up 3 bases and V 4 bases, and 3 bases lay outside the gene matches. Here the CDR3 DNA reads TGCAGCGTTGGTCAGGGGGTTGGAAACACCATATATTTT. Translating it yields CSVGQGVGNTIYF. The whole variable domain, filled in from reference TRBV29-1 and TRBJ1-3, reads SAVISQKPSRDICQRGTSLTIQCQVDSQVTMMFWYRQQPGQSLTLIATANQGSEATYESGFVIDKFPISRPNLTFSTLTVSNMSPEDSSIYLCSVGQGVGNTIYFGEGSWLTVV.

This clonotype was counted a few times. V usage is TRBV30 and J usage is TRBJ1-6, with 10 positions matching TRBD1. CDR3 length equals 15 residues. After removal of 4 bases from V and 9 bases from J, the junction contained 9 bases not matched to a gene. Germline-derived CDR1 and CDR2 are GTSNPN and SVGIG (reference sequence). In DNA, the CDR3 is TGTGCCTGGACCCGCCGACAGGGGGCTGGTTCACCCCTCCACTTT. This codes for CAWTRRQGAGSPLHF.

This clonotype was seen repeatedly, ten times or more. DNA for the CDR3: TGCAGTGCTAGATCCAGGGCTGGGGCCAACGTCCTGACTTTC. Protein: CSARSRAGANVLTF. The chain uses TRBV20-1 and TRBJ2-6; maybe TRBD1 (5 bases). From germline, CDR1 is DFQATT and CDR2 SNEGSKA (reference sequence). The CDR3 is 14 residues long. V was clipped by 2 bases and J by 2 bases, with 7 bases between them.

This clonotype has at least ten counts. This chain connects TRBV11-2 to TRBJ1-2; the D is unclear. The CDR3 is 13 amino acids. Germline CDR1 is SGHAT and CDR2 is FQNNGV. V dropped 0 bases and J dropped 7 bases, with 9 bases sitting between them. The CDR3 coding sequence is TGTGCCAGCAGCTTAGATAAAGGCGTTGGCTACACCTTC. It translates to CASSLDKGVGYTF.

This clonotype showed up just a few times. The V and J genes are TRBV10-2 and TRBJ2-3; D possibly corresponds to TRBD1 (6 bases). This CDR3 has 13 residues. Germline CDR1 WSHSY, CDR2 SAAADI. The germline V and J ends were trimmed by 3 bases and 6 bases, with 10 bases remaining between them. In DNA form, the CDR3 reads TGCGCCAGCAGTGACAGGGGAGTGGATACGCAGTATTTT. The encoded protein is CASSDRGVDTQYF.

The chain recombines TRBV20-1 with TRBJ1-5, with a weak D call TRBD1 (5 bases). The CDR3 contains 18 residues. V dropped 4 bases and J dropped 2 bases, with 24 bases sitting between them. Germline-derived CDR1 and CDR2 are DFQATT and SNEGSKA (reference sequence). In DNA, the CDR3 is TGCAGTGCTAATCGGGGCAGGGTAGTTTCGAAAGGCAATCAGCCCCAGCATTTT. Amino acid sequence: CSANRGRVVSKGNQPQHF.

The chain carries TRBV11-1 and TRBJ2-7; D gene ambiguous. This CDR3 spans 17 amino acids. Germline CDR1 is SGHAT and CDR2 is FQDESV (reference sequence). The V gene lost 5 bases and the J gene lost 0 bases, with 20 bases spanning the gap. CDR3 sequence (DNA): TGTGCCAGCAGCACGACCCTCCTAGGTAGGAGCTCCTACGAGCAGTACTTC. It yields the protein CASSTTLLGRSSYEQYF.

The J gene is TRBJ1-2, the V gene TRBV15; D remains unclear. The CDR3 has 15 amino acids. The V gene's germline CDR1 is LNHNV and CDR2 YYDKDF (reference sequence). Trimming stripped 3 bases from V and 4 bases from J, with 15 bases between. CDR3 sequence reads: CATSSVRVAGYGYTF. Written as DNA, the CDR3 is TGTGCCACCAGCAGCGTTAGGGTGGCGGGCTATGGCTACACCTTC. The full variable domain, completed using reference TRBV15 and TRBJ1-2, is DAMVIQNPRYQVTQFGKPVTLSCSQTLNHNVMYWYQQKSSQAPKLLFHYYDKDFNNEADTPDNFQSRRPNTSFCFLDIRSPGLGDTAMYLCATSSVRVAGYGYTFGSGTRLTVV.

This sequence joins TRBV7-6 and TRBJ1-2, with D unresolved. Germline V CDR1 and CDR2: SGHVS, FNYEAQ. V dropped 6 bases and J dropped 8 bases, with 16 bases sitting between them. CDR3 size: 13 residues. The CDR3 protein is CASRTDLQVGYTF. The CDR3 nucleotides are TGTGCCAGCAGAACCGACCTCCAAGTGGGCTACACCTTC. Using reference TRBV7-6 and TRBJ1-2 for the parts outside the CDR3, the full variable domain is GAGVSQSPRYKVTKRGQDVALRCDPISGHVSLYWYRQALGQGPEFLTYFNYEAQQDKSGLPNDRFSAERPEGSISTLTIQRTEQRDSAMYRCASRTDLQVGYTFGSGTRLTVV.

In this sample, this clonotype turned up a few times. Sequence at one end of the junction differs from germline and may be a read error. The chain is built from TRBV10-3 and TRBJ2-7, with D possibly being TRBD1 (6 bases). The V gene's germline CDR1 is ENHRY and CDR2 SYGVKD. The CDR3 consists of 15 residues. The CDR3 sequence is CASSVLQGDPYEQYF. The CDR3 DNA reads as TGTGCCAGCAGTGTATTACAGGGCGACCCCTACGAGCAGTACTTC.

To note about this clonotype: Sequence at one end of the junction differs from germline and may be a read error. The gene calls are TRBV7-9 and TRBJ1-1, with TRBD1 as a possible D gene (5 bases). Per germline, CDR1 SEHNR and CDR2 FQNEAQ (reference sequence). The CDR3 is 10 amino acids. CDR3 sequence reads: CASSLGRGSF. The CDR3 bases are TGTGCCAGCAGCTTGGGACGGGGGAGCTTT. The full variable domain, rest sourced from reference TRBV7-9 and TRBJ1-1, is DTGVSQNPRHKITKRGQNVTFRCDPISEHNRLYWYRQTLGQGPEFLTYFQNEAQLEKSRLLSDRFSAERPKGSFSTLEIQRTEQGDSAMYLCASSLGRGSFGQGTRLTVV.

Only one count was recorded for this clonotype. This chain links TRBV29-1 with TRBJ1-6; 9 positions match TRBD1. The CDR3 covers 13 residues. Germline CDR1 reads SQVTM; CDR2 reads ANQGSEA. J was trimmed by 10 bases and V by 5 bases; bases with no gene match: 6. The CDR3 region is CSVRDRVDSPLHF. The CDR3, as DNA: TGCAGCGTTAGGGACAGGGTCGACTCACCCCTCCACTTT.

This sequence joins TRBV7-8 and TRBJ2-7; D gene ambiguous. The CDR3 is 14 amino acids. Trimming removed 8 bases at V and 3 bases at J, with 17 bases between. The germline CDR1 and CDR2 sequences are SGHVS and FQNEAQ. The CDR3 DNA sequence: TGTGCCAGCGTTGGATTCGGCCAGGACTACGAGCAGTACTTC. Encoded protein: CASVGFGQDYEQYF.

The rearrangement joins TRBV6-1 to TRBJ2-7; D possibly matches TRBD1 or TRBD2 (5 bases each). V lost 2 bases and J lost 6, with 14 bases in between. This CDR3 contains 14 residues. Germline V gives CDR1 MNHNS, CDR2 SASEGT. This CDR3 reads CASSESRKGREQYF. CDR3 DNA sequence: TGTGCCAGCAGTGAAAGTAGAAAGGGACGCGAGCAGTACTTC.

The chain joins TRBV25-1 to TRBJ2-7, with 8 bases identical to TRBD2. The CDR3 has 16 amino acids. The germline CDR1 and CDR2 sequences are MGHDK and SYGVNS. V shed 5 bases and J 0 bases; nucleotides not matched to a gene: 9. CDR3 region: CASSITSGGSSYEQYF. The CDR3 nucleotides are TGTGCCAGCAGTATAACTAGCGGAGGGAGCTCCTACGAGCAGTACTTC.

Concerning this clonotype: A much more abundant neighbour one base away suggests this may be a read error. The chain joins TRBV5-1 to TRBJ1-2; TRBD1 matches at 7 bases. Germline V gene lookup returns CDR1 SGHRS and CDR2 YFSETQ. This CDR3 comprises 13 residues. CDR3 sequence (DNA): TGTGCCAACAGCTACGCAACAGGGGCTGGCTACACCTTC. Translated: CANSYATGAGYTF.

This chain links TRBV6-4 with TRBJ2-5; 16 positions agree with TRBD2. CDR3 size: 16 residues. Unmatched junction bases numbered 4, after V lost 4 bases and J lost 5 bases. Germline V lookup: CDR1 MRHNA, CDR2 SNTAGT. The chain's CDR3 is CASSAGTSGGAETQYF. The CDR3 nucleotides are TGTGCCAGCAGTGCCGGGACTAGCGGGGGGGCGGAGACCCAGTACTTC.